The present T cell receptor (beta chain) was sequenced within a study of T cells in Graves' hyperthyroidism and ophthalmopathy. The wider study: Peripheral blood was secured at the point of initial diagnosis, before any treatment.

Thyroid ultrasound, orbital computed tomography, clinical symptoms, and serum thyroxine and TRAb underpinned diagnoses. The investigators amplified TCR beta CDR3 regions from RNA transcripts. HTBI primers drove first-round RT-PCR of the TCR CDR3. TCRdb re-analysed the multiplex PCR reads in MiXCR, keeping a single row per CDR3 protein. The top ten clones hold 45% to 50% of a sample with 490,000 or so distinct CDR3 sequences, around a fifth of them seen once. Sequencing was carried out using blood. This TCR was recovered from a woman aged 70 to 79 with Graves' ophthalmopathy.

The CDR3 DNA follows: TGTGCCTGGAGTACCGGGGCTGCCACTGAAGCTTTCTTT. Amino acid sequence: CAWSTGAATEAFF. The gene calls are TRBV30 and TRBJ1-1; D might be TRBD1 (5 bases). There are 13 residues in the CDR3. Trimming removed 2 bases at V and 4 bases at J, with 11 bases between. The germline V gene has CDR1 GTSNPN and CDR2 SVGIG (reference sequence).